One and the same sample provided the 8 T cell receptor beta chains below, sequenced in a study of shared clonotypes between healthy human individuals. TCRdb keeps only in-frame clones here, not all; method: immunoSEQ multiplex PCR. The profile covers some 1,400,000 clones, with more than 95% appearing a single time and about 1% taken by the ten largest. Material for sequencing was naive CD4+ T cells sorted from blood. As for subset: CD45RA+ positively selected. The receptors here all came from a young man in good health.

The chain links TRBV19 to TRBJ1-1, with TRBD1 as a possible D gene (6 bases). V lost 2 bases, J lost 7 bases, and 20 bases lay in between. The CDR3 sequence is 16 residues long. In germline, CDR1 is LNHDA, CDR2 SQIVND (reference sequence). The DNA of the CDR3 is TGTGCCAGTAGTATAACCCCAGGGGTAAGAGTGAATGAAGCTTTCTTT. Translation gives CASSITPGVRVNEAFF.

CDR3 nucleotide sequence: TGTGCCAGCAGCTTAGCGCTAGGTAGACTAGAGGGGGCCAACGTCCTGACTTTC. This codes for CASSLALGRLEGANVLTF. The J gene is TRBJ2-6, the V gene TRBV7-9; possibly TRBD2 for D (6 bases). V was pared by 0 bases and J by 4 bases, with 16 bases between. CDR3 length equals 18 residues. Per germline, CDR1 SEHNR and CDR2 FQNEAQ (reference sequence).

The chain recombines TRBV10-3 with TRBJ2-2; a possible D gene is TRBD1 (5 bases). Germline CDR1 and CDR2: ENHRY and SYGVKD. The CDR3 sequence is 17 residues long. The ends were cut back, 0 bases at V and 0 bases at J, with 11 bases in the middle. CDR3 protein: CAISESPGRANTGELFF. In DNA, the CDR3 is TGTGCCATCAGTGAGTCCCCCGGCAGGGCGAACACCGGGGAGCTGTTTTTT.

DNA for the CDR3: TGTGCCAGCAGCTTAGAAGCGGGAGTGATGTACGAGCAGTACTTC. This gives the protein CASSLEAGVMYEQYF. The chain combines TRBV7-2 with TRBJ2-7; 8 bases are shared with TRBD2. CDR1 and CDR2 from the germline V gene are SGHTA and FQGNSA. J lost 4 bases, V lost 1 base, and 6 bases had no gene match. The CDR3 has 15 amino acids.

This chain joins TRBV20-1 and TRBJ2-7; D gene ambiguous. CDR3 length: 11 residues. Trimming took 5 bases from V and 6 from J, leaving 11 bases between them. Germline assignment: CDR1 DFQATT and CDR2 SNEGSKA (reference sequence). In DNA, the CDR3 is TGCAGTGCTGTATACGGAGCCGAGCAGTACTTC. This sequence encodes CSAVYGAEQYF.

A single count supports this clone. The gene calls are TRBV5-1 and TRBJ2-7; 7 nucleotides match TRBD2. CDR1 SGHRS and CDR2 YFSETQ come from the germline V gene. The CDR3 runs 17 residues. Trimming at V came to 0 bases and at J to 1 base, leaving 10 bases not matched to a gene. Here the CDR3 reads CASSLAGGRPLSYEQYF. CDR3 in DNA: TGCGCCAGCAGCTTGGCCGGCGGGAGACCCCTTTCCTACGAGCAGTACTTC.

This chain uses TRBV28 with TRBJ2-5, with a tentative D call TRBD1 (6 bases). V was cut by 5 bases and J by 5 bases, with 15 bases left in between. CDR3 length: 14 amino acids. The germline gives CDR1 MDHEN, CDR2 SYDVKM. Here the CDR3 reads CASSIQGWGETQYF. CDR3 in DNA: TGTGCCAGCAGTATACAGGGTTGGGGTGAGACCCAGTACTTC.

V gene TRBV9 combines with J gene TRBJ2-2; D is ambiguous. Trimming stripped 0 bases from V and 8 bases from J, with 11 bases between. Looked up from germline, CDR1 is SGDLS and CDR2 is YYNGEE. The length of the CDR3 is 14 residues. CDR3 residues: CASSVEDATGELFF. The CDR3 DNA is TGTGCCAGCAGCGTAGAGGACGCCACAGGGGAGCTGTTTTTT.